Below, 4 T cell receptor beta chains from the same sample are listed, as sequenced in a study of T cell changes during pregnancy in multiple sclerosis. Method: immunoSEQ multiplex PCR; TCRdb's copy keeps in-frame clones and lacks some. The sample shows tens of thousands of clones, about 92% of them seen only once. Sequencing used peripheral blood, obtained in the first trimester of pregnancy. The receptors stem from a female donor with multiple sclerosis, enrolled in a pregnancy study.

The V gene is TRBV19, the J gene TRBJ2-2; D call uncertain. The CDR3 has 12 amino acids. Germline lookup yields CDR1 LNHDA and CDR2 SQIVND (reference sequence). V shed 5 bases and J shed 6 bases, with 7 bases lying between them. The CDR3 sequence is CASSLPPGELFF. The DNA for the CDR3 is TGTGCCAGTAGTCTCCCCCCCGGGGAGCTGTTTTTT.

This chain joins TRBV7-9 and TRBJ1-6; D gene uncertain. Trimming took off 10 bases at V and 5 bases at J, with 15 bases between the two ends. Germline CDR1 SEHNR, CDR2 FQNEAQ (reference sequence). The CDR3 length is 14 residues. The CDR3 nucleotides are TGTGCCACCATATTAGCATCTGATAATTCACCCCTCCACTTT. Translation: CATILASDNSPLHF.

The chain has TRBV7-9 and TRBJ1-2; no clear D gene. Germline V gives CDR1 SEHNR, CDR2 FQNEAQ (reference sequence). Trimming cost V 3 bases and J 4 bases, with 9 bases left between them. This CDR3 spans 13 amino acids. CDR3 bases: TGTGCCAGCAGCTTTTCCAATGTCTATGGCTACACCTTC. Its protein is CASSFSNVYGYTF.

The rearrangement links TRBV7-2 to TRBJ1-5; D unresolved. Between the trimmed V and J ends, which lost 0 bases and 1 base, there was a span of 10 bases. The germline V gene encodes CDR1 SGHTA and CDR2 FQGNSA. CDR3 length equals 16 residues. The CDR3 sequence: CASSLAQAPSNQPQHF. The CDR3 bases are TGTGCCAGCAGCTTAGCGCAGGCCCCAAGCAATCAGCCCCAGCATTTT.